This T cell receptor (beta chain) was obtained from a study of blood T cells in healthy people across ages (dated by TCRdb to the mid-2010s). Turning to the overall study: In model experiments, template switching captured about one uniquely barcoded TCR beta cDNA molecule for every two T cells. Age-related changes in TCR beta repertoire diversity were measured in the study by deep sequencing normalized with unique cDNA molecular identifiers. Donors were grouped into four age groups: young (average roughly 15 years), middle-aged (around 39), aged (roughly 67) and long-lived (around 80). To avoid experimental bias, donors of different ages were spread randomly across the sequencing lanes. Using the same blood draw, the study looked at two additional independent replicas of 1 million unique cDNA reads for two donors, one aged 18 to 30 and the other aged 80 or older. General findings and caveats noted by the study authors: As age increased, observed TCR beta diversity per million T cells dropped in a roughly linear way, and a significant reduction was already evident by age approximately 40. The percentage of naive T cells measured by flow cytometry correlated strongly with observed TCR beta diversity. Since profiling was done on bulk unsorted PBMCs, naive and antigen-experienced compartments could not be conclusively compared. The CMV infection status of donors was not known, potentially confounding age-related changes in expanded clonotypes. The long-lived group showed more naive CD4+ T cells, fewer expanded clones and increased TCR diversity than the aged group, suggesting age selection. Estimates of total diversity from one million sequenced T cells were regarded as lower bounds and underestimates.

Donors were a few dozen systemically healthy Caucasian individuals from Russia aged roughly 6 to 100 years. Each donor gave approximately 9.4 milliliters of peripheral blood, drawn into EDTA-treated Vacutainer tubes. Ficoll-Paque density-gradient centrifugation was used to isolate PBMCs, with at least 7 million per sample. Trizol reagent was used to extract total RNA from the PBMCs, yielding at least 5 micrograms per sample. Naive CD45RAhigh/CD27high T cell percentages were measured by flow cytometry on a PBMC aliquot from every donor. Libraries were built with 5' RACE. TCRdb names Illumina HiSeq 2500 as the instrument used. A second about 7 to 11 cycle PCR used a sample-barcoded 5' primer and a J-beta primer mix. Each TCR beta cDNA molecule received a unique molecular identifier from a template-switch 5' adaptor carrying 12 random nucleotides. Each sample yielded at least 2.5 million CDR3-containing paired-end reads. The Mint cDNA synthesis kit, primed by a TRBC-specific oligonucleotide, was used to synthesize first-strand cDNA from all RNA. After uracil-DNA glycosylase treatment, a first 18-cycle PCR used universal primers M1SS and BC2_uni_R on all cDNA. Turning to the authors' computational methods: For normalization, 1 million high-quality reads, each with a distinct molecular identifier, were randomly selected from each sample. Reads sharing molecular identifiers were discarded rather than binned into consensus sequences. MiTCR, with a Q25 quality threshold and the strictest error-elimination algorithm, was used for CDR3 identification, clonotype clustering and error correction. A nonparametric unseen species model with Euler transformation was used to estimate a lower bound on total TCR beta diversity. Using fastp at Q25 and MiXCR, TCRdb reprocessed the public reads and kept productive beta chains. Under each unique CDR3 protein, matching rows form one entry showing the most common genes and DNA. The V and J calls here are based on TCRdb, not the publication. The sample contains more than 550,000 distinct CDR3 sequences, around a fifth of them found a single time. The ten biggest clones cover around 22% of the sample.

A remark on this clonotype: Its recognized antigen is unknown. Base-call qualities are not available, and no considerably larger clone is one nucleotide away.

Reading the germline V gene gives CDR1 SGHDT and CDR2 YYEEEE. V and J are trimmed by 3 bases and 5 bases, and the gene matches miss 9 bases of the junction. Including cysteine and phenylalanine, the CDR3 has 17 amino acids. The entry retains the CDR3 DNA only, 51 bases that are in frame from base 1. This receptor chain uses TRBV5-6 and TRBJ2-3, with 13 bases matching TRBD2. The sequenced sample consisted of blood. This receptor was obtained from a man between 65 and 79 years old in good health. The CDR3 corresponds to CASSSPEGTSGEDTQYF. In nucleotide form, the sequence is TGTGCCAGCAGCTCACCGGAGGGGACTAGCGGGGAAGATACGCAGTATTTT.